Below are 28 T cell receptor beta chains sequenced from a single sample in a study of graft-versus-host responses after intestinal transplantation. Data came from immunoSEQ multiplex PCR; TCRdb stores just in-frame clones and leaves some out. Among 10,000 to 15,000 clones, 30% were seen once, and the ten largest hold over 2.5%. Irradiated, violet-dye-labeled stimulators (around 200,000) were plated alongside around 200,000 CFSE-labeled responders. The sample consisted of alloreactive CD8+ T cells from a mixed lymphocyte reaction culture, taken before intestinal transplant. Subset given: CFSE-low proliferating T cells sorted from approximately 6-day pre-transplant mixed lymphocyte reaction (GvH or HvG direction). These receptors were obtained from a human patient who received an intestinal transplant.

This chain links TRBV27 with TRBJ2-7, with D perhaps matching TRBD1 (5 bases). This CDR3 contains 14 residues. Germline loops: CDR1 MNHEY, CDR2 SMNVEV (reference sequence). Deletions cut 5 bases from V and 0 bases from J, with 11 bases between. CDR3 sequence: CASSLGAGSYEQYF. CDR3 DNA: TGTGCCAGCAGTCTAGGGGCAGGCTCCTACGAGCAGTACTTC.

The count of this clone is one. The rearrangement joins TRBV9 to TRBJ2-7, with D perhaps being TRBD1 or TRBD2 (5 bases each). V was cut by 4 bases and J by 3 bases, with 14 bases left in between. The CDR3 length is 14 residues. Per germline, CDR1 SGDLS and CDR2 YYNGEE. The CDR3 region has the DNA TGTGCCAGCAGCTTATGGGACGGCAACTACGAGCAGTACTTC. Translated, it gives CASSLWDGNYEQYF.

This clone was detected a few times. The chain uses TRBV27 and TRBJ2-7; D is uncertain. The CDR3 is 15 residues long. Germline-derived CDR1 and CDR2 are MNHEY and SMNVEV (reference sequence). V was pared by 4 bases and J by 3 bases, with 16 bases between. This chain's CDR3 is CASSSLTSGVYEQYF. DNA of the CDR3: TGTGCCAGCAGTTCGCTGACGTCGGGCGTCTACGAGCAGTACTTC.

This clone was detected a few times. V usage is TRBV6-5 and J usage is TRBJ2-7; TRBD2 agrees at 11 bases. The V and J ends lost 6 bases and 1 base, in that order; junction bases with no gene match: 5. This CDR3 is 15 amino acids long. CDR1 and CDR2 from the germline V gene are MNHEY and SVGAGI. This CDR3 reads CASRAGTSGSYEQYF. CDR3 in DNA: TGTGCCAGCAGGGCTGGGACTAGCGGTTCCTACGAGCAGTACTTC.

This clone was seen a handful of times. The chain links TRBV13 to TRBJ2-7; D may match TRBD1 or TRBD2 (6 bases each). V lost 1 base, J lost 0 bases, and 25 bases lay in between. CDR1 is PRHDT, CDR2 FYEKMQ, per germline (reference sequence). There are 20 residues in the CDR3. The CDR3: CASSLERGGATGLSSYEQYF. As DNA, the CDR3 is TGTGCCAGCAGCTTAGAGCGCGGCGGGGCGACAGGTCTGAGCTCCTACGAGCAGTACTTC.

In the case of this clone: The same CDR3 arises from other DNA sequences in this sample as well. The chain links TRBV7-9 to TRBJ2-7, with D unresolved. V was cut by 1 base and J by 3 bases, with 10 bases left in between. Looked up from germline, CDR1 is SEHNR and CDR2 is FQNEAQ (reference sequence). This CDR3 contains 14 residues. CDR3 region: CASSLGLSRYEQYF. For the CDR3, the DNA is TGTGCCAGCAGCTTAGGCCTATCCCGCTACGAGCAGTACTTC.

The chain's CDR3 is CASSYSTSGRETQYF. CDR3 nucleotides: TGTGCCAGCAGTTACTCGACTAGCGGGAGAGAGACCCAGTACTTC. The chain is built from TRBV6-6 and TRBJ2-5, with TRBD2 matching over 12 bases. CDR3 size: 15 residues. Germline values: CDR1 MNHNY, CDR2 SVGAGI (reference sequence). Unmatched junction bases numbered 0, after V lost 0 bases and J lost 4 bases.

The rearrangement uses TRBV6-6 and TRBJ2-5; D is unresolved. CDR1 and CDR2 (germline): MNHNY, SVGAGI (reference sequence). The CDR3 is made up of 14 amino acids. The V end lost 0 bases, the J end lost 2 bases, and 7 bases lay between the germline ends. CDR3 amino acids: CASSYSSAQETQYF. For the CDR3, the DNA is TGTGCCAGCAGTTACTCGAGCGCTCAAGAGACCCAGTACTTC.

The chain uses TRBV5-6 and TRBJ2-1, with D maybe TRBD2 (6 bases). Germline assignment: CDR1 SGHDT and CDR2 YYEEEE. The V and J ends lost 1 base and 5 bases respectively, with 25 bases between them. The CDR3 is made up of 19 amino acids. The CDR3 reads CASSLTSSLTRPLNNEQFF. For the CDR3, the DNA is TGTGCCAGCAGCTTGACTAGCAGCCTAACCCGTCCCCTTAACAATGAGCAGTTCTTC.

V is TRBV27 and J is TRBJ2-2; D is perhaps TRBD2 (6 bases). V gave up 0 bases and J gave up 7 bases, with 12 bases separating them. Looked up from germline, CDR1 is MNHEY and CDR2 is SMNVEV (reference sequence). The CDR3 sequence is 15 residues long. The CDR3 protein is CASSLSWRAGGELFF. CDR3 coding DNA: TGTGCCAGCAGTTTATCTTGGAGGGCGGGCGGGGAGCTGTTTTTT.

This chain uses TRBV15 with TRBJ2-5, with D possibly being TRBD1 (6 bases). Matching the DNA end better, TRBJ2-7 makes the J call doubtful. This CDR3 has 17 amino acids. Germline CDR1 is LNHNV and CDR2 is YYDKDF (reference sequence). CDR3 region: CATSRAYRAGVTYEQYF. The CDR3, as DNA: TGTGCCACCAGCAGAGCCTACAGGGCAGGGGTAACCTACGAGCAGTACTTC.

This clone is a singleton in its sample. This chain connects TRBV2 to TRBJ2-2; D is uncertain. The CDR3 is made up of 14 amino acids. Trimming left V 7 bases short and J 3 bases short, with 12 bases between. Per germline, CDR1 SNHLY and CDR2 FYNNEI. CDR3 DNA sequence: TGTGCCAGCATGGCCAGAACCTACACCGGGGAGCTGTTTTTT. This sequence encodes CASMARTYTGELFF.

Worth noting for this clone: It is likely a read error: a sequence one base away is far more abundant. The CDR3 region is CASSLETNRSYEQYF. CDR3 coding DNA: TGCGCCAGCAGCTTGGAAACGAACAGGTCCTACGAGCAGTACTTC. The chain has TRBV5-1 and TRBJ2-7, with TRBD1 as a possible D gene (5 bases). CDR3 length equals 15 residues. Germline CDR1 reads SGHRS; CDR2 reads YFSETQ. Trimming pared 0 bases from V and 1 base from J, leaving 11 bases between.

This rearrangement joins TRBV11-1 to TRBJ2-7, with D possibly matching TRBD2 (6 bases). This CDR3 contains 14 residues. The V end was cut by 3 bases, the J end by 4 bases, with 13 bases between. Germline CDR1 SGHAT, CDR2 FQDESV (reference sequence). CDR3 sequence (DNA): TGTGCCAGCAGCTTTGGGGGGAACCCTTACGAGCAGTACTTC. Protein sequence: CASSFGGNPYEQYF.

In DNA form, the CDR3 reads TGTGCCGCGGGACCAGAGGGGGGTGGGGCGCCCCAGCATTTT. Its translation is CAAGPEGGGAPQHF. The chain links TRBV28 to TRBJ1-5; D is possibly TRBD1 (6 bases). V dropped 11 bases and J dropped 9 bases, with 23 bases sitting between them. The CDR3 loop spans 14 amino acids. Germline CDR1 MDHEN, CDR2 SYDVKM. The full variable domain, completed using reference TRBV28 and TRBJ1-5, is DVKVTQSSRYLVKRTGEKVFLECVQDMDHENMFWYRQDPGLGLRLIYFSYDVKMKEKGDIPEGYSVSREKKERFSLILESASTNQTSMYLCAAGPEGGGAPQHFGDGTRLSIL.

As to this clone: A much larger clone is a single base away; this may be a read error. V usage is TRBV11-1 and J usage is TRBJ2-1; no reliable D call. CDR3 length: 11 amino acids. Per the germline V gene, CDR1 is SGHAT and CDR2 is FQDESV (reference sequence). Trimming pared 3 bases from V and 3 bases from J, leaving 0 bases between. The CDR3 is CASSFYNEQFF. DNA for the CDR3: TGTGCCAGCAGCTTCTACAATGAGCAGTTCTTC.

Only one count was recorded for this clone. One junction end disagrees with the germline gene, perhaps due to a read error. The rearrangement joins TRBV30 to TRBJ1-4; tentative D call: TRBD1 (6 bases). The CDR3 contains 14 residues. Germline CDR1 reads GTSNPN; CDR2 reads SVGIG (reference sequence). This CDR3 reads CAWSGTASNEELFF. CDR3 nucleotide sequence: TGTGCCTGGAGTGGGACAGCGAGTAATGAAGAACTGTTTTTC.

This clone is categorized as medium-sized. The J gene is TRBJ2-7, the V gene TRBV15, with 8 nucleotides matching TRBD1. This CDR3 is 14 amino acids long. From germline, CDR1 is LNHNV and CDR2 YYDKDF (reference sequence). V lost 5 bases and J lost 5; bases outside the gene matches: 8. DNA for the CDR3: TGTGCCACCAGCTCGGACAGGGTCTACCACGAGCAGTACTTC. Protein sequence: CATSSDRVYHEQYF. Full variable domain (missing parts from reference TRBV15 and TRBJ2-7): DAMVIQNPRYQVTQFGKPVTLSCSQTLNHNVMYWYQQKSSQAPKLLFHYYDKDFNNEADTPDNFQSRRPNTSFCFLDIRSPGLGDTAMYLCATSSDRVYHEQYFGPGTRLTVT.

By share, this clone ranks as large. The chain joins TRBV6-5 to TRBJ1-1; TRBD1 is a possible D gene (5 bases). This CDR3 is built from 13 residues. The germline V gene encodes CDR1 MNHEY and CDR2 SVGAGI. V lost 8 bases, J lost 4 bases, and 14 bases lay in between. In nucleotides, the CDR3 is TGTGCCAGCCGCTCGGCAGGGTTCACTGAAGCTTTCTTT. Residues: CASRSAGFTEAFF.

The rearrangement links TRBV10-3 to TRBJ2-3; no definite D call. The CDR3 extends over 13 amino acids. Trimming removed 5 bases from V and 8 bases from J, with 14 bases in between. Germline V gives CDR1 ENHRY, CDR2 SYGVKD. The CDR3 sequence: CAISIISFGTQYF. CDR3 nucleotides: TGTGCCATCAGTATAATCAGTTTTGGTACGCAGTATTTT.

The J gene is TRBJ2-5, the V gene TRBV18, with 9 bases aligning to TRBD1. From germline, CDR1 is KGHSH and CDR2 LQKENI. There are 15 residues in the CDR3. The V gene end was trimmed by 5 bases and the J gene end by 1 base; junction bases not matched to a gene: 5. The CDR3 nucleotides read TGTGCCAGCTCAGGGGACAGGGACAGCCAAGAGACCCAGTACTTC. As protein: CASSGDRDSQETQYF.

This clone was seen a few times. This chain connects TRBV7-4 to TRBJ1-1; 7 bases map to TRBD1. Trimming removed 5 bases from V and 0 bases from J; junction bases left unmatched: 9. Germline V gives CDR1 SGHVT, CDR2 SQSDAQ. This CDR3 has 16 amino acids. The CDR3 here is CASSPHYRGMNTEAFF. DNA for the CDR3: TGTGCCAGCAGCCCACATTACAGGGGCATGAACACTGAAGCTTTCTTT.

A few counts support this clone. This chain connects TRBV4-2 to TRBJ2-1; D is uncertain. Germline V gene sequence: CDR1 LGHNA, CDR2 YNFKEQ. The CDR3 has 15 residues. V was clipped by 1 base and J by 1 base, with 8 bases between them. The CDR3 nucleotides read TGTGCCAGCAGCCAAGTTGCGAGGTCCTACAATGAGCAGTTCTTC. Amino acids: CASSQVARSYNEQFF.

By sample fraction, this clone is medium-sized. V is TRBV11-3 and J is TRBJ2-7, with unresolved D. The CDR3 sequence is 13 residues long. CDR1 SGHNT and CDR2 YENEEA come from the germline V gene. Trimming cost V 0 bases and J 3 bases, with 6 bases left between them. Here the CDR3 reads CASSLDTSYEQYF. CDR3 nucleotides: TGTGCCAGCAGCTTAGACACCAGCTACGAGCAGTACTTC.

The chain links TRBV28 to TRBJ2-7; unclear D gene. Germline V gives CDR1 MDHEN, CDR2 SYDVKM. Deletions cut 3 bases from V and 2 bases from J, with 11 bases between. The CDR3 runs 14 residues. The CDR3 region is CASSFIGSTYEQYF. CDR3 nucleotide sequence: TGTGCCAGCAGTTTTATCGGCAGCACCTACGAGCAGTACTTC.

V usage is TRBV27 and J usage is TRBJ1-3; weak D call: TRBD1 (5 bases). The CDR3 consists of 19 residues. Germline V gene data show CDR1 as MNHEY and CDR2 as SMNVEV (reference sequence). Trimming pared 1 base from V and 3 bases from J, leaving 22 bases between. The CDR3 bases are TGTGCCAGCAGTTTATGTTATCGGGCGGACGGGGGAATTGGAAACACCATATATTTT. This codes for CASSLCYRADGGIGNTIYF.

J is TRBJ2-3 and V is TRBV23-1; 9 nucleotides agree with TRBD1. Being an ORF, TRBV23-1 has a function that is uncertain. The V gene end was trimmed by 4 bases and the J gene end by 6 bases; junction bases not matched to a gene: 14. CDR3 length: 17 residues. CDR3 nucleotides: TGCGCCAGCAGTCGCGGGGTCGGGACAGGGATCGACGATACGCAGTATTTT. Protein: CASSRGVGTGIDDTQYF.

This clone was counted between two and nine times. A single base separates this from a much larger clone, so it may be a read error. Other nucleotide sequences in the sample specify the same CDR3. The rearrangement joins TRBV5-6 to TRBJ2-7; TRBD1 matches 8 bases. The germline V gene has CDR1 SGHDT and CDR2 YYEEEE. The CDR3 is 17 residues long. CDR3 coding DNA: TGCGCCAGCAGCTTGGAAGAAATCGGGACAGGCCTCGGCGAGCAGTACTTC. It specifies CASSLEEIGTGLGEQYF.